This paragraph covers one T cell receptor beta chain sequence. The target antigen is unknown. V lost 6 bases to trimming and J lost 2 bases; unmatched junction nucleotides: 7. The length of the CDR3 is 15 residues. Germline V lookup: CDR1 SGHNT, CDR2 YYREEE (reference sequence). The data were obtained in a study of OX40 agonist ivuxolimab in advanced cancers. Study results and limitations: Clonal expansion was seen in CD4+ and CD8+ blood T cells by week 6 at 0.1 to 3.0 mg/kg.

Collection of blood occurred at baseline, at cycle 4 day 1, and at cycle 7 day 1. Clones were read by immunoSEQ multiplex PCR, and TCRdb kept only the in-frame ones, dropping some. This table has over 55,000 clones, roughly 77% appearing once. V is TRBV5-4 and J is TRBJ2-3; TRBD2 aligns across 9 bases. The material was CD4+ or CD8+ T cells sorted from blood, obtained in a trial of the OX40 agonist ivuxolimab. The clonotype was recovered from an adult with an advanced solid tumor such as melanoma, head and neck, liver or kidney cancer. The CDR3 loop reads CASNGAGGNTDTQYF. The CDR3 coding sequence is TGTGCCAGCAACGGAGCGGGGGGCAACACAGATACGCAGTATTTT.